This T cell receptor (beta chain) was sequenced during a study of cytomegalovirus exposure and HLA in healthy donors. Study findings and constraints: TCR beta V- and J-gene trimming was later associated with a missense DCLRE1C variant. Looking again later, the authors saw that most CMV-associated TCR beta chains seemed HLA-restricted.

J was trimmed by 2 bases and V by 11 bases; bases with no gene match: 6. The CDR3 sequence is 12 residues long. Germline CDR1 MNHEY, CDR2 SVGAGI. PCR used 60 Vbeta primers and 13 Jbeta primers. Here immunoSEQ multiplex PCR was the method, and the copy in TCRdb shows in-frame clones only, minus some. The table shows approximately 200,000 clones, with about 80% occurring only once. To note about this clone: Its target is unknown.

The V gene is TRBV6-5, the J gene TRBJ2-7, with TRBD2 identical over 7 bases. The sequence was obtained from a man between 25 and 39 years old in good health and CMV-seronegative. Sequenced material: PBMCs. This chain's CDR3 is CAVRGSAYEQYF. As DNA, the CDR3 is TGTGCCGTCCGCGGGAGTGCCTACGAGCAGTACTTC.